Below, 30 T cell receptor beta chains from the same sample are listed, as sequenced in a study of T cell responses to AZD1222 COVID-19 vaccine. Here immunoSEQ multiplex PCR was the method, and the copy in TCRdb shows in-frame clones only, minus some. The data contain around 96,000 clones, 88% of them seen just once; the ten biggest clones take up roughly 3%. Sequenced material: peripheral blood, taken on day 0 of AZD1222 vaccination. The receptors were sampled from an adult in good health.

J is TRBJ1-4 and V is TRBV19; weak D call: TRBD1 (5 bases). The V end lost 1 base, the J end lost 1 base, and 10 bases lay between the germline ends. CDR1 and CDR2 from the germline V gene are LNHDA and SQIVND (reference sequence). CDR3 length equals 16 residues. CDR3 sequence reads: CASSIAAGRTNEKLFF. CDR3 DNA: TGTGCCAGTAGTATAGCGGCAGGGAGAACTAATGAAAAACTGTTTTTT.

The V call is TRBV7-2, the J call TRBJ2-1; 8 bases fit TRBD2. Germline CDR1 is SGHTA and CDR2 is FQGNSA. V shed 5 bases, J shed 7 bases, and the junction held 13 bases outside the gene matches. The CDR3 length is 16 residues. CDR3 nucleotide sequence: TGTGCCAGCAGCCAGCTTTGGGGCGGGGGGTTGAATGAGCAGTTCTTC. The encoded protein is CASSQLWGGGLNEQFF. Full variable domain (missing parts from reference TRBV7-2 and TRBJ2-1): GAGVSQSPSNKVTEKGKDVELRCDPISGHTALYWYRQSLGQGLEFLIYFQGNSAPDKSGLPSDRFSAERTGGSVSTLTIQRTQQEDSAVYLCASSQLWGGGLNEQFFGPGTRLTVL.

The chain carries TRBV10-3 and TRBJ1-1; 9 bases line up with TRBD1. The junction had 7 bases not matched to a gene; V was cut back by 10 bases and J by 1 base. Germline V gene data show CDR1 as ENHRY and CDR2 as SYGVKD. The CDR3 is 14 residues long. CDR3 bases: TGTGCCACCGATCCGGGACAGGGGAACACTGAAGCTTTCTTT. This codes for CATDPGQGNTEAFF.

CDR3 amino acids: CASSLAGSGNTIYF. The DNA of the CDR3 is TGCGCCAGCAGCTTGGCAGGGTCTGGAAACACCATATATTTT. J is TRBJ1-3 and V is TRBV5-1, with D possibly being TRBD1 (5 bases). V gave up 0 bases and J gave up 1 base, with 5 bases separating them. This CDR3 contains 14 residues. From germline, CDR1 is SGHRS and CDR2 YFSETQ.

The chain joins TRBV2 to TRBJ2-5; the match to TRBD1 covers 9 bases. The J segment lost 5 bases and the V segment lost 3 bases, leaving 7 bases of the junction unmatched. CDR3 length: 15 amino acids. In germline, CDR1 is SNHLY, CDR2 FYNNEI. The CDR3 here is CASSDRQGGRETQYF. CDR3 sequence (DNA): TGTGCCAGCAGTGATAGACAGGGGGGGAGGGAGACCCAGTACTTC.

J is TRBJ2-5 and V is TRBV3-1 (or the pseudogene TRBV3-2); 11 bases fit TRBD2. Germline CDR1 LGHDT, CDR2 YNNKEL (reference sequence). V was clipped by 4 bases and J by 5 bases; unmatched bases: 12. CDR3 length equals 17 residues. The CDR3: CASSPGQVAGGPETQYF. In nucleotides, the CDR3 is TGTGCCAGCAGCCCGGGGCAGGTAGCGGGGGGGCCCGAGACCCAGTACTTC.

The chain employs TRBV27 and TRBJ1-5, with TRBD1 identical over 7 bases. The CDR3 is made up of 14 amino acids. Looked up from germline, CDR1 is MNHEY and CDR2 is SMNVEV (reference sequence). The V and J ends lost 5 bases and 5 bases, in that order; junction bases with no gene match: 6. The CDR3 protein is CASSPDRLYQPQHF. CDR3 bases: TGTGCCAGCAGTCCGGACAGGCTGTATCAGCCCCAGCATTTT.

V usage is TRBV5-1 and J usage is TRBJ2-2, with 9 bases matching TRBD1. The CDR3 spans 17 residues. From germline, CDR1 is SGHRS and CDR2 YFSETQ. V was clipped by 4 bases and J by 2 bases; unmatched bases: 9. The DNA of the CDR3 is TGCGCCAGCAGCCGCAGCGTAACAGGGGGCAACACCGGGGAGCTGTTTTTT. It encodes CASSRSVTGGNTGELFF.

The chain carries TRBV3-1 (or the pseudogene TRBV3-2) and TRBJ2-3; D tentatively fits TRBD1 or TRBD2 (5 bases each). Germline V gene sequence: CDR1 LGHDT, CDR2 YNNKEL (reference sequence). V was clipped by 4 bases and J by 6 bases, with 14 bases between them. The CDR3 loop spans 14 amino acids. The chain's CDR3 is CASSLGSGADTQYF. The CDR3 bases are TGTGCCAGCAGCCTTGGGTCCGGGGCTGATACGCAGTATTTT.

The V call is TRBV12-3 or TRBV12-4, the J call TRBJ1-2; D gene ambiguous. The CDR3 is made up of 13 amino acids. Trimming removed 3 bases at V and 8 bases at J, with 13 bases between. The CDR3 bases are TGTGCCAGCAGTTTTGAAGGCAGAGGGGGCTACACCTTC. It is translated as CASSFEGRGGYTF.

This clone was counted a single time. The rearrangement joins TRBV4-1 to TRBJ1-5; D is ambiguous. CDR3 length: 14 amino acids. Germline values: CDR1 MGHRA, CDR2 YSYEKL. Trimming removed 0 bases at V and 7 bases at J, with 10 bases between. CDR3 region: CASSQDIEEQPQHF. The CDR3 coding sequence is TGCGCCAGCAGCCAAGATATTGAGGAGCAGCCCCAGCATTTT.

The chain couples TRBV6-4 to TRBJ2-2; no clear D gene. This CDR3 region has 14 residues. The V gene lost 6 bases and the J gene lost 0 bases, with 8 bases spanning the gap. Germline CDR1 MRHNA, CDR2 SNTAGT. CDR3 bases: TGTGCCAGCAGCCGGACGTCGAACACCGGGGAGCTGTTTTTT. Protein product: CASSRTSNTGELFF.

The chain recombines TRBV6-5 with TRBJ1-1; D is undetermined. V shed 6 bases and J shed 4 bases, with 12 bases lying between them. In germline, CDR1 is MNHEY, CDR2 SVGAGI. The CDR3 sequence is 13 residues long. For the CDR3, the DNA is TGTGCCAGCAGCCCCGGTTTTGGCACTGAAGCTTTCTTT. This encodes CASSPGFGTEAFF.

V is TRBV7-9 and J is TRBJ2-5; weak D call: TRBD2 (6 bases). CDR1 and CDR2 from the germline V gene are SEHNR and FQNEAQ (reference sequence). The CDR3 extends over 14 amino acids. V was trimmed by 1 base and J by 5 bases, leaving 11 bases between them. This CDR3 reads CASSLGGLPETQYF. CDR3 in DNA: TGTGCCAGCAGCTTAGGGGGACTGCCTGAGACCCAGTACTTC. Looking up the rest from reference TRBV7-9 and TRBJ2-5 gives the full variable domain: DTGVSQNPRHKITKRGQNVTFRCDPISEHNRLYWYRQTLGQGPEFLTYFQNEAQLEKSRLLSDRFSAERPKGSFSTLEIQRTEQGDSAMYLCASSLGGLPETQYFGPGTRLLVL.

This rearrangement joins TRBV25-1 to TRBJ2-2; D is unresolved. CDR1 MGHDK and CDR2 SYGVNS come from the germline V gene. V lost 1 base to trimming and J lost 2 bases, with 8 bases between them. This CDR3 has 15 amino acids. CDR3 loop: CASSELGRNTGELFF. Here the CDR3 DNA reads TGTGCCAGCAGTGAATTAGGCAGAAACACCGGGGAGCTGTTTTTT.

V and J are TRBV14 and TRBJ1-6; TRBD1 is a possible D gene (6 bases). V was cut by 2 bases and J by 9 bases, with 17 bases left in between. Per the germline V gene, CDR1 is SGHDN and CDR2 is FVKESK. This CDR3 has 16 amino acids. Written as DNA, the CDR3 is TGTGCCAGCAGCCAAAATTCAGGAACAGGGACTTCACCCCTCCACTTT. It is translated as CASSQNSGTGTSPLHF.

The chain recombines TRBV14 with TRBJ2-7, with a tentative D call TRBD1 (6 bases). Germline V gene lookup returns CDR1 SGHDN and CDR2 FVKESK. Trimming removed 1 base at V and 1 base at J, with 14 bases between. The CDR3 contains 16 residues. The DNA of the CDR3 is TGTGCCAGCAGCCAAGGTTCGGGCAGGGGATCCTACGAGCAGTACTTC. This gives the protein CASSQGSGRGSYEQYF.

This clone was observed once. V usage is TRBV5-1 and J usage is TRBJ1-6; D unclear. CDR3 length: 13 amino acids. Germline V lookup: CDR1 SGHRS, CDR2 YFSETQ. V lost 4 bases and J 10 bases, leaving 12 bases between the germline ends. This CDR3 reads CASSAGLESPLHF. DNA for the CDR3: TGCGCCAGCAGCGCAGGACTGGAATCACCCCTCCACTTT.

J is TRBJ1-6 and V is TRBV4-1; 8 nucleotides align to TRBD1. After removal of 1 base from V and 7 bases from J, the junction contained 6 bases not matched to a gene. Germline CDR1 MGHRA, CDR2 YSYEKL. The length of the CDR3 is 16 residues. CDR3 nucleotides: TGCGCCAGCAGCCAAGGGCAGGGGGCCGGAAATTCACCCCTCCACTTT. Residues: CASSQGQGAGNSPLHF.

V and J are TRBV7-9 and TRBJ2-4, with D tentatively TRBD1 (6 bases). CDR1 SEHNR and CDR2 FQNEAQ come from the germline V gene (reference sequence). Trimming pared 5 bases from V and 2 bases from J, leaving 10 bases between. This CDR3 has 14 residues. The CDR3 protein is CASSPTGTKNIQYF. The CDR3 nucleotides read TGTGCCAGCAGCCCTACAGGGACCAAAAACATTCAGTACTTC. Full variable domain (remainder filled in from reference TRBV7-9 and TRBJ2-4): DTGVSQNPRHKITKRGQNVTFRCDPISEHNRLYWYRQTLGQGPEFLTYFQNEAQLEKSRLLSDRFSAERPKGSFSTLEIQRTEQGDSAMYLCASSPTGTKNIQYFGAGTRLSVL.

The genes are TRBV28 and TRBJ2-1, with 8 bases lining up with TRBD1. V shed 5 bases, J shed 7 bases, and the junction held 4 bases outside the gene matches. This CDR3 has 13 residues. Germline V gene data show CDR1 as MDHEN and CDR2 as SYDVKM. CDR3 nucleotides: TGTGCCAGCAGTGAGACAGGGGCAAATGAGCAGTTCTTC. Translation gives CASSETGANEQFF.

The chain recombines TRBV19 with TRBJ1-2, with D possibly matching TRBD1 (6 bases). Germline CDR1 is LNHDA and CDR2 is SQIVND (reference sequence). The CDR3 has 13 amino acids. V dropped 3 bases and J dropped 7 bases, with 12 bases sitting between them. CDR3 DNA sequence: TGTGCCAGTAGTATTACGGCAGGGGTTGGCTACACCTTC. It specifies CASSITAGVGYTF.

Here the CDR3 reads CASSLGGGPNFEAFF. In DNA, the CDR3 is TGTGCCAGCAGTTTAGGGGGGGGACCAAATTTTGAAGCTTTCTTT. This chain uses TRBV28 with TRBJ1-1; possibly TRBD1 for D (5 bases). The germline CDR1 and CDR2 sequences are MDHEN and SYDVKM. The CDR3 contains 15 residues. Between the trimmed V and J ends, which lost 2 bases and 7 bases, there was a span of 17 bases.

J is TRBJ2-1 and V is TRBV19; 9 bases are a match to TRBD1. The V segment lost 4 bases and the J segment 1 base; nucleotides outside the gene matches: 8. Looked up from germline, CDR1 is LNHDA and CDR2 is SQIVND (reference sequence). This CDR3 region has 17 residues. CDR3 nucleotide sequence: TGTGCCAGTAGTACCGGGACAGGGTATTTGTCCTACAATGAGCAGTTCTTC. Translating gives CASSTGTGYLSYNEQFF.

V usage is TRBV28 and J usage is TRBJ2-3; 7 nucleotides align to TRBD2. Germline loops: CDR1 MDHEN, CDR2 SYDVKM. This CDR3 has 15 residues. The V segment lost 7 bases and the J segment 5 bases; nucleotides outside the gene matches: 12. The CDR3 region is CASISHSGGKDTQYF. The CDR3 bases are TGTGCCAGCATTTCCCATTCCGGGGGGAAAGATACGCAGTATTTT.

J is TRBJ2-3 and V is TRBV5-8; 8 nucleotides align to TRBD2. The V gene end was trimmed by 3 bases and the J gene end by 5 bases; junction bases not matched to a gene: 8. CDR3 length equals 15 residues. CDR1 SGHTS and CDR2 YDEGEE come from the germline V gene. CDR3 DNA sequence: TGTGCCAGCAGCTCTTCCCGACTAGCGATAGATACGCAGTATTTT. Amino acid sequence: CASSSSRLAIDTQYF. Drawing the rest from reference TRBV5-8 and TRBJ2-3, the complete variable domain is EAGVTQSPTHLIKTRGQQATLRCSPISGHTSVYWYQQALGLGLQFLLWYDEGEERNRGNFPPRFSGRQFPNYSSELNVNALELEDSALYLCASSSSRLAIDTQYFGPGTRLTVL.

This clone was counted a single time. The chain couples TRBV6-1 to TRBJ2-7; 9 bases match TRBD1. CDR3 size: 16 residues. V shed 2 bases and J 2 bases; nucleotides not matched to a gene: 7. The V gene's germline CDR1 is MNHNS and CDR2 SASEGT. CDR3: CASSETGQGFPYEQYF. DNA of the CDR3: TGTGCCAGCAGTGAAACCGGACAGGGGTTCCCCTACGAGCAGTACTTC.

This chain connects TRBV4-3 to TRBJ1-2; D gene unclear. The ends were cut back, 3 bases at V and 4 bases at J, with 21 bases in the middle. This CDR3 has 17 amino acids. Germline V CDR1 and CDR2: LGHNA, YSLEER. The DNA for the CDR3 is TGCGCCAGCAGCCACTCCCGGGCGGAGGGTGCCTTCTATGGCTACACCTTC. This translates into CASSHSRAEGAFYGYTF.

V gene TRBV4-3 combines with J gene TRBJ2-1; 8 bases match TRBD1. The CDR3 is 13 amino acids. Germline-derived CDR1 and CDR2 are LGHNA and YSLEER. With 6 bases clipped from V and 8 bases from J, the junction kept 6 bases outside the gene matches. The CDR3 is CASSAQGADEQFF. Written as DNA, the CDR3 is TGCGCCAGCAGTGCGCAGGGGGCCGATGAGCAGTTCTTC.

V and J are TRBV2 and TRBJ2-7, with a possible D match to TRBD2 (7 bases). This CDR3 has 14 amino acids. The germline gives CDR1 SNHLY, CDR2 FYNNEI. The V end was cut by 8 bases, the J end by 2 bases, with 16 bases between. CDR3 DNA: TGTGCCAGCTGGGGCGGGGGCCAAACCTACGAGCAGTACTTC. Its protein is CASWGGGQTYEQYF.